This T cell receptor beta chain was sequenced in a study of control samples from healthy donors and cancer patients. There are 15 residues in the CDR3. Germline-derived CDR1 and CDR2 are LNHDA and SQIVND (reference sequence). Assay used: immunoSEQ multiplex PCR; TCRdb lists only in-frame clones, some missing. Of 70,000 or so clones listed, roughly 90% are singletons. The chain couples TRBV19 to TRBJ2-6; TRBD1 agrees at 7 bases. Material: PBMCs. The sequence came from a man in his 60s with lung cancer. The CDR3 spells CASGTVSSGANVLTF. In nucleotides, the CDR3 is TGTGCTTCCGGGACAGTCTCCTCTGGGGCCAACGTCCTGACTTTC.